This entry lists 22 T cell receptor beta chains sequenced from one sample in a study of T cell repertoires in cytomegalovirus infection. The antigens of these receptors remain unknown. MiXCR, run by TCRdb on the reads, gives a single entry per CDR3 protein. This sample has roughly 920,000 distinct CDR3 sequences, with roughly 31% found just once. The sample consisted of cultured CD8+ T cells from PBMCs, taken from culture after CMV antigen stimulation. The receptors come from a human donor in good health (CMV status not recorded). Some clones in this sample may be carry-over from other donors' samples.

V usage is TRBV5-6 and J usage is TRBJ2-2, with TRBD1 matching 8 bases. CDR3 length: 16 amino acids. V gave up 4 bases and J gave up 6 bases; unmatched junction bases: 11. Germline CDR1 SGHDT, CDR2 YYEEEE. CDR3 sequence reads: CASSQTGVGFAGELFF. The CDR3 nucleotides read TGTGCCAGCAGCCAGACAGGGGTCGGTTTCGCCGGGGAGCTGTTTTTT.

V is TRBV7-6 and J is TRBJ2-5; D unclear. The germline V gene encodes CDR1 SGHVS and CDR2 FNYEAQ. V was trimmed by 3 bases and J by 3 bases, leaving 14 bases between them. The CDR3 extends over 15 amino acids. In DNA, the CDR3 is TGTGCCAGCAGCTTCCTCCAGAGGAATGAAGAGACCCAGTACTTC. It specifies CASSFLQRNEETQYF.

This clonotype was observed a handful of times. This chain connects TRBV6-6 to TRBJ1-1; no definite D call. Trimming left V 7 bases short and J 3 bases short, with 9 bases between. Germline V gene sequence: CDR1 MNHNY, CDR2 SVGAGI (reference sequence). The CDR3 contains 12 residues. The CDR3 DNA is TGTGCCAGCACCTCCTGGTACACTGAAGCTTTCTTT. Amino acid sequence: CASTSWYTEAFF.

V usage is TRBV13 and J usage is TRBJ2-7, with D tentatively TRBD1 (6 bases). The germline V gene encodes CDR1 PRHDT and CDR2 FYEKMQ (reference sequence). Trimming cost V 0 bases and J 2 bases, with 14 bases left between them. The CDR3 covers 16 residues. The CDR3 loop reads CASSLGGHEGTYEQYF. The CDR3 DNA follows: TGTGCCAGCAGCTTAGGGGGACATGAGGGTACCTACGAGCAGTACTTC.

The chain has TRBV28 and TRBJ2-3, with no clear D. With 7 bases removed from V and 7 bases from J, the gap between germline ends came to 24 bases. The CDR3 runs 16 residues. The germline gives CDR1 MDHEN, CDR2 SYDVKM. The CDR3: CASTSPEATGRYTQYF. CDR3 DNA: TGTGCCAGCACCTCACCCGAGGCGACGGGTCGGTATACGCAGTATTTT.

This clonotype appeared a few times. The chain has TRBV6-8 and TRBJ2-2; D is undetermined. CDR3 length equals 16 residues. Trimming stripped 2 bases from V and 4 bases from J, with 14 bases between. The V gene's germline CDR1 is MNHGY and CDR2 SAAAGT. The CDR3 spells CASSYDGSYLTGELFF. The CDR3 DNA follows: TGTGCCAGCAGTTACGACGGATCTTACCTCACCGGGGAGCTGTTTTTT.

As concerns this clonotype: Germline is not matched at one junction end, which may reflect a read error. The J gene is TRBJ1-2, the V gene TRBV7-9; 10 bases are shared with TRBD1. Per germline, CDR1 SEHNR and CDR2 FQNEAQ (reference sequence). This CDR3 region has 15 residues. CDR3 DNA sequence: TGTGTCAGCAGCCGACAGGGGGCGAGTATCTATGGCTACACCTTC. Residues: CVSSRQGASIYGYTF.

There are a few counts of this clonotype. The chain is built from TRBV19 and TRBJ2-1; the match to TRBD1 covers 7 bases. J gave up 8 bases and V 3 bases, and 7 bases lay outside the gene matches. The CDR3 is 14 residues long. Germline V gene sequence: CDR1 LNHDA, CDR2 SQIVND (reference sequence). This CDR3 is CASSIWDSSHEQFF. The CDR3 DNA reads TGTGCCAGTAGTATTTGGGACAGTAGTCATGAGCAGTTCTTC. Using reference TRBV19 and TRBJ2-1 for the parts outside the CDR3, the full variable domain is DGGITQSPKYLFRKEGQNVTLSCEQNLNHDAMYWYRQDPGQGLRLIYYSQIVNDFQKGDIAEGYSVSREKKESFPLTVTSAQKNPTAFYLCASSIWDSSHEQFFGPGTRLTVL.

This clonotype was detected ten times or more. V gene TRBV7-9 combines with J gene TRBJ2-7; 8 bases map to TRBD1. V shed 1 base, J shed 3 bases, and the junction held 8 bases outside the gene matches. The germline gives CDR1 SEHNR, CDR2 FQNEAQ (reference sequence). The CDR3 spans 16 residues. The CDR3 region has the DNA TGTGCCAGCAGCTTAGTATCAGACAGGGGCGACTACGAGCAGTACTTC. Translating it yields CASSLVSDRGDYEQYF.

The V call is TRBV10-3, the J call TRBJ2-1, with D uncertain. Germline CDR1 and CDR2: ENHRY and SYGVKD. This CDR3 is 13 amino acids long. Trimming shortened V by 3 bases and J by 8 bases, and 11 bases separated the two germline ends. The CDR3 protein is CAISDRRQDEQFF. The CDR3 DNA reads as TGTGCCATCAGTGATAGGCGGCAGGATGAGCAGTTCTTC.

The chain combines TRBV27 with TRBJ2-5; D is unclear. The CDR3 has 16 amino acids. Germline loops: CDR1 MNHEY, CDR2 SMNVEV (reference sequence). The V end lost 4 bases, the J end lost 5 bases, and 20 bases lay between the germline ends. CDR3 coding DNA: TGTGCCAGCAGTTACAAAGGGCCTCCTAGGTCGGAGACCCAGTACTTC. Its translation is CASSYKGPPRSETQYF.

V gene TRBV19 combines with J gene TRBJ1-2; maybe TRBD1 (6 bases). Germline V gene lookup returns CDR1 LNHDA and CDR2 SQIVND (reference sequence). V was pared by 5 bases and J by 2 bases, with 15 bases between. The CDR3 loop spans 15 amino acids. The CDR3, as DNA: TGTGCCAGTAGTCCGCGACAGGAAATCAACTATGGCTACACCTTC. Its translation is CASSPRQEINYGYTF.

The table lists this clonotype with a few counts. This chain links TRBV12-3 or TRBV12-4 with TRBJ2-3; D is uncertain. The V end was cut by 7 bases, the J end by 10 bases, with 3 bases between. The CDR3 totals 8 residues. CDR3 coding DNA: TGTGCCAGCATGCCGCAGTATTTT. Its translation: CASMPQYF.

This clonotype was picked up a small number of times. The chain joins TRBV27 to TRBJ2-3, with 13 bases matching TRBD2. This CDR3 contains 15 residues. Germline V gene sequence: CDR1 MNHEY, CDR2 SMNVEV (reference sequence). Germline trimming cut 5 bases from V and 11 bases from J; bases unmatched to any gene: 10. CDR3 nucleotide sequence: TGTGCCAGCAGTGAGGGACTAGCGGGGTCCCAGGGGCAGTATTTT. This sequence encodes CASSEGLAGSQGQYF.

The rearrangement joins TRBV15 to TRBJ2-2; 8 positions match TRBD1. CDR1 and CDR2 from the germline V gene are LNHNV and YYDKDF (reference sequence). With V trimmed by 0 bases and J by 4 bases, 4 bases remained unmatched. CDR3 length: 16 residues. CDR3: CATSRDGTGPTGELFF. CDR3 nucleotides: TGTGCCACCAGCAGAGACGGGACAGGCCCCACCGGGGAGCTGTTTTTT. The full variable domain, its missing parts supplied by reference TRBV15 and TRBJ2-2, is DAMVIQNPRYQVTQFGKPVTLSCSQTLNHNVMYWYQQKSSQAPKLLFHYYDKDFNNEADTPDNFQSRRPNTSFCFLDIRSPGLGDTAMYLCATSRDGTGPTGELFFGEGSRLTVL.

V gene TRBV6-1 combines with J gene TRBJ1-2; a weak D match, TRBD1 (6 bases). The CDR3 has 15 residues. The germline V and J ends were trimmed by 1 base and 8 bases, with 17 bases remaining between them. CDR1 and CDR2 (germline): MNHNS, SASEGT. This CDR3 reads CASSEDPGEIRGYTF. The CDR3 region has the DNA TGTGCCAGCAGTGAAGATCCAGGGGAAATACGAGGCTACACCTTC.

The CDR3 bases are TGTGCCAGCCGGTCGGCCTACGAGCAGTACGTC. Translation: CASRSAYEQYV. The chain combines TRBV7-9 with TRBJ2-7, with no clear D. Germline CDR1 and CDR2: SEHNR and FQNEAQ (reference sequence). The V end lost 8 bases, the J end lost 2 bases, and 7 bases lay between the germline ends. This CDR3 contains 11 residues.

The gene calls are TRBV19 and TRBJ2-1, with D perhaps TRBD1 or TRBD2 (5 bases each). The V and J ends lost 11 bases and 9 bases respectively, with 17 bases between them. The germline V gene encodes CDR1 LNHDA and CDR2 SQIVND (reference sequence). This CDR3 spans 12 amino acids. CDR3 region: CASRRSGGEQFF. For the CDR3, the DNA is TGTGCCTCCCGGAGGAGTGGGGGTGAGCAGTTCTTC. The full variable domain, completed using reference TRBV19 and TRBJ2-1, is DGGITQSPKYLFRKEGQNVTLSCEQNLNHDAMYWYRQDPGQGLRLIYYSQIVNDFQKGDIAEGYSVSREKKESFPLTVTSAQKNPTAFYLCASRRSGGEQFFGPGTRLTVL.

This CDR3 is CASSPPGGAHGANVLTF. DNA for the CDR3: TGTGCCAGCTCACCACCGGGGGGAGCGCATGGGGCCAACGTCCTGACTTTC. This sequence joins TRBV18 and TRBJ2-6; maybe TRBD2 (6 bases). CDR1 and CDR2 (germline): KGHSH, LQKENI. The V and J ends lost 0 bases and 3 bases respectively, with 12 bases between them. The CDR3 covers 17 residues.

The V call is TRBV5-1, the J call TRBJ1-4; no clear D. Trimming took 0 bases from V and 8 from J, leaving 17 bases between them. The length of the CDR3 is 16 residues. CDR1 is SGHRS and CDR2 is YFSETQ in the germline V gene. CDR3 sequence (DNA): TGCGCCAGCAGCTTGGATCCTCCTGAGGGTCGGGAAAAACTGTTTTTT. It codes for CASSLDPPEGREKLFF.

The DNA for the CDR3 is TGTGCCAGCAGGGCAGGCGATAACACCATATATTTT. Amino acids: CASRAGDNTIYF. J is TRBJ1-3 and V is TRBV12-3 or TRBV12-4, with D unresolved. The V and J ends lost 6 bases and 7 bases respectively, with 10 bases between them. CDR3 length equals 12 residues.

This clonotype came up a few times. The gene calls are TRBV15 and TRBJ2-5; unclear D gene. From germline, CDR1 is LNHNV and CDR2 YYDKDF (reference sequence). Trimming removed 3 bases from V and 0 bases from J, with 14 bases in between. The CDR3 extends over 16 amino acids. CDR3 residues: CATSSLGTQNQETQYF. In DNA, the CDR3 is TGTGCCACCAGCAGTTTGGGAACGCAGAACCAAGAGACCCAGTACTTC.